The 18 T cell receptor beta chains below come from one sample, sequenced in a study of CD8 T cells in ankylosing spondylitis (TCRdb year 2017). Receptor libraries were prepared by 5' RACE. Sequencing was carried out with an Illumina HiSeq 2500. TCRdb trimmed the raw reads at Q25, called clones with MiXCR and kept productive beta chains. Each record represents a unique CDR3 protein, reported with the most common genes and DNA among its rows. This sample comprises about 220,000 distinct CDR3 sequences, over 9.5% of them detected only once. Together, the top ten hold roughly a fifth of the sample. Input material: blood, either unsorted or a sorted T cell fraction (not recorded which). The receptors originated from a male donor with ankylosing spondylitis or in good health (not recorded which).

The rearrangement links TRBV6-5 to TRBJ1-1; D is undetermined. V lost 2 bases and J lost 0, with 7 bases in between. CDR3 length: 14 amino acids. The germline V gene has CDR1 MNHEY and CDR2 SVGAGI. In DNA form, the CDR3 reads TGTGCCAGCAGTTACCAGCCGATGAACACTGAAGCTTTCTTT. This translates into CASSYQPMNTEAFF.

This clonotype was observed at least ten times. The chain carries TRBV9 and TRBJ2-7; TRBD2 matches 8 bases. V lost 0 bases, J lost 3 bases, and 8 bases stayed unmatched. The CDR3 runs to 16 residues. Per the germline V gene, CDR1 is SGDLS and CDR2 is YYNGEE. CDR3 DNA sequence: TGTGCCAGCAGCGTAGGCCCCGGGACTAGGGACTACGAGCAGTACTTC. Translated: CASSVGPGTRDYEQYF. The complete variable domain, with remaining parts taken from reference TRBV9 and TRBJ2-7, reads DSGVTQTPKHLITATGQRVTLRCSPRSGDLSVYWYQQSLDQGLQFLIQYYNGEERAKGNILERFSAQQFPDLHSELNLSSLELGDSALYFCASSVGPGTRDYEQYFGPGTRLTVT.

This clonotype has more than one count but fewer than ten. The chain is built from TRBV7-3 and TRBJ2-6, with D perhaps matching TRBD1 (6 bases). Trimming stripped 5 bases from V and 4 bases from J, with 12 bases between. The CDR3 runs to 15 residues. Germline V lookup: CDR1 SGHTA, CDR2 FQGTGA. The CDR3 region is CASSQRGTGANVLTF. CDR3 coding DNA: TGTGCCAGCAGCCAAAGGGGGACCGGGGCCAACGTCCTGACTTTC.

This clonotype was counted at least ten times. CDR3 loop: CSARRDRGWNTGELFF. The CDR3 nucleotides are TGCAGTGCTAGGAGAGACAGGGGCTGGAACACCGGGGAGCTGTTTTTT. The chain carries TRBV20-1 and TRBJ2-2; TRBD1 matches at 8 bases. V was pared by 3 bases and J by 1 base, with 7 bases of the junction left unmatched. There are 16 residues in the CDR3. Germline loops: CDR1 DFQATT, CDR2 SNEGSKA (reference sequence).

J is TRBJ2-5 and V is TRBV28, with D perhaps TRBD1 (5 bases). The CDR3 sequence is 14 residues long. Per the germline V gene, CDR1 is MDHEN and CDR2 is SYDVKM. The V end was cut by 2 bases, the J end by 0 bases, with 7 bases between. CDR3 nucleotide sequence: TGTGCCAGCAGTTTAACCAGGGACCAAGAGACCCAGTACTTC. Protein sequence: CASSLTRDQETQYF.

This clonotype was found a few times. The V and J genes are TRBV5-1 and TRBJ2-6; maybe TRBD1 (6 bases). The germline V and J ends were trimmed by 2 bases and 0 bases, with 15 bases remaining between them. This CDR3 region has 18 residues. The V gene's germline CDR1 is SGHRS and CDR2 YFSETQ. CDR3 residues: CASSLQTGTRSGANVLTF. DNA for the CDR3: TGCGCCAGCAGCTTACAGACAGGCACTCGCTCTGGGGCCAACGTCCTGACTTTC.

This clonotype has ten or more counts. V usage is TRBV20-1 and J usage is TRBJ2-7; D is perhaps TRBD2 (5 bases). The germline V gene has CDR1 DFQATT and CDR2 SNEGSKA (reference sequence). Trimming stripped 4 bases from V and 2 bases from J, with 12 bases between. The CDR3 spans 13 residues. DNA for the CDR3: TGCAGTGCTAACAACCTAGCCCCCTACGAGCAGTACTTC. It yields the protein CSANNLAPYEQYF.

This clonotype was counted many times. This chain joins TRBV5-1 and TRBJ1-1, with 8 bases aligning to TRBD1. Germline CDR1 SGHRS, CDR2 YFSETQ. The CDR3 runs 15 residues. V trimming: 2 bases; J trimming: 4 bases; junction bases outside the gene matches: 7. CDR3 in amino acids: CASSFPTGEGTEAFF. The DNA of the CDR3 is TGCGCCAGCAGCTTTCCGACAGGGGAAGGCACTGAAGCTTTCTTT.

This clonotype was seen at least ten times. The rearrangement uses TRBV7-9 and TRBJ1-1, with a tentative D call TRBD1 (6 bases). Deletions cut 5 bases from V and 11 bases from J, with 24 bases between. This CDR3 region has 15 residues. Germline-derived CDR1 and CDR2 are SEHNR and FQNEAQ (reference sequence). The chain's CDR3 is CASSEPPHRGGEAFF. The CDR3 DNA follows: TGTGCCAGCAGCGAACCACCACACAGAGGGGGTGAGGCTTTCTTT.

Remarks on this clonotype: A much more abundant neighbour one base away suggests this may be a read error. The chain joins TRBV10-3 to TRBJ1-4, with D hard to call. Germline V lookup: CDR1 ENHRY, CDR2 SYGVKD. This CDR3 contains 19 residues. Trimming cost V 3 bases and J 8 bases, with 28 bases left between them. DNA of the CDR3: TGTGCCATCAGTGATTCCAGACCTGAAAACCAGCTATTAGTGGAAAAACTGTTTTTT. This codes for CAISDSRPENQLLVEKLFF.

This clonotype was seen at least ten times. The V gene is TRBV27, the J gene TRBJ1-1; 7 bases map to TRBD1. V trimming: 5 bases; J trimming: 1 base; junction bases outside the gene matches: 7. From germline, CDR1 is MNHEY and CDR2 SMNVEV (reference sequence). This CDR3 region has 15 residues. The CDR3 DNA reads TGTGCCAGCAGTCTACTCGGACAGGAGAACACTGAAGCTTTCTTT. This translates into CASSLLGQENTEAFF.

The chain combines TRBV6-2 or TRBV6-3 with TRBJ1-1; no definite D call. From germline, CDR1 is MNHEY and CDR2 SVGEGT. V lost 5 bases to trimming and J lost 1 base, with 8 bases between them. The CDR3 spans 13 residues. The CDR3 sequence is CASSEDGNTEAFF. CDR3 DNA: TGTGCCAGCAGTGAGGACGGGAACACTGAAGCTTTCTTT.

This clonotype was picked up many times. The chain couples TRBV9 to TRBJ2-2; 8 bases are shared with TRBD2. Germline trimming cut 6 bases from V and 5 bases from J; bases unmatched to any gene: 3. Germline V gene data show CDR1 as SGDLS and CDR2 as YYNGEE. There are 13 residues in the CDR3. DNA of the CDR3: TGTGCCAGCAAACCGGGGGGGACCGGGGAGCTGTTTTTT. It codes for CASKPGGTGELFF.

The chain couples TRBV2 to TRBJ1-4, with 8 bases matching TRBD1. In germline, CDR1 is SNHLY, CDR2 FYNNEI. V lost 5 bases, J lost 6 bases, and 11 bases stayed unmatched. CDR3 length: 16 residues. The CDR3 nucleotides are TGTGCCAGCAGTTCACCGACAGGGGCCGGGGATGAAAAACTGTTTTTT. It translates to CASSSPTGAGDEKLFF.

Ten or more counts support this clonotype. This chain connects TRBV10-3 to TRBJ2-1; D might be TRBD1 or TRBD2, each matching 5 bases. Germline V gene lookup returns CDR1 ENHRY and CDR2 SYGVKD. V lost 4 bases and J lost 10, with 11 bases in between. CDR3 length equals 12 residues. Here the CDR3 reads CAISGTPGEQFF. CDR3 in DNA: TGTGCCATCAGTGGGACTCCAGGGGAGCAGTTCTTC.

The chain carries TRBV10-3 and TRBJ2-7; TRBD2 is a possible D gene (6 bases). V was shortened by 6 bases and J by 7 bases, with 19 bases between the two germline ends. Looked up from germline, CDR1 is ENHRY and CDR2 is SYGVKD. This CDR3 spans 14 amino acids. The CDR3 is CAIRMEVDAGEQYF. CDR3 sequence (DNA): TGTGCCATCAGAATGGAGGTGGACGCGGGAGAGCAGTACTTC.

This sequence joins TRBV28 and TRBJ1-5, with D possibly being TRBD1 (6 bases). Germline V gene data show CDR1 as MDHEN and CDR2 as SYDVKM. V was clipped by 8 bases and J by 9 bases, with 17 bases between them. The CDR3 is 13 amino acids. The CDR3 coding sequence is TGTGCCAGCTCACAGGGAGGCCGTTGGCCCCAGCATTTT. Protein product: CASSQGGRWPQHF. The variable domain in full, with the rest retrieved from reference TRBV28 and TRBJ1-5, is DVKVTQSSRYLVKRTGEKVFLECVQDMDHENMFWYRQDPGLGLRLIYFSYDVKMKEKGDIPEGYSVSREKKERFSLILESASTNQTSMYLCASSQGGRWPQHFGDGTRLSIL.

In its sample, this clonotype was seen many times. The rearrangement links TRBV7-2 to TRBJ1-1; D is ambiguous. CDR3 length equals 15 residues. With 2 bases removed from V and 1 base from J, the gap between germline ends came to 11 bases. Germline CDR1 and CDR2: SGHTA and FQGNSA. CDR3 loop: CASSLQPAGNTEAFF. The CDR3 nucleotides are TGTGCCAGCAGCTTACAGCCGGCAGGGAACACTGAAGCTTTCTTT.